This passage covers 30 T cell receptor beta chains from one sample sequenced in a study of blood T cell repertoires in COVID-19. The table came from immunoSEQ multiplex PCR; TCRdb's copy has only in-frame clones and leaves some out. The table has 130,000 to 150,000 clones, over 80% seen once; the top ten hold around 0.91%. Sample: peripheral blood. The receptors shown here come from a woman aged 45-65 years with acute or convalescent COVID-19.

The V and J genes are TRBV30 and TRBJ1-2, with a weak D call TRBD1 (5 bases). Germline V gene lookup returns CDR1 GTSNPN and CDR2 SVGIG (reference sequence). CDR3 length: 12 residues. V lost 5 bases and J lost 5, with 12 bases in between. The CDR3 bases are TGTGCCTGGGATGACAGTTCGTATGGCTACACCTTC. This gives the protein CAWDDSSYGYTF.

The chain has TRBV10-1 and TRBJ1-4, with 8 bases identical to TRBD1. V lost 2 bases, J lost 6 bases, and 5 bases stayed unmatched. CDR3 length: 15 amino acids. Germline V gene data show CDR1 as WNHNN and CDR2 as SYGVQD (reference sequence). In DNA form, the CDR3 reads TGCGCCAGCAGTGAGACCGCGGGACAGGATGAAAAACTGTTTTTT. It encodes CASSETAGQDEKLFF.

This sequence joins TRBV10-3 and TRBJ2-2, with 7 bases fitting TRBD2. This CDR3 comprises 13 residues. CDR1 and CDR2 from the germline V gene are ENHRY and SYGVKD. Written as DNA, the CDR3 is TGTGTTAGCGGGCCGTCTAACACCGGGGAGCTGTTTTTT. This gives the protein CVSGPSNTGELFF.

The chain has TRBV10-1 and TRBJ1-1; D might be TRBD1 (5 bases). CDR3 length: 16 residues. Trimming pared 0 bases from V and 5 bases from J, leaving 16 bases between. Germline V gives CDR1 WNHNN, CDR2 SYGVQD (reference sequence). CDR3 sequence reads: CASSESRRGRGTEAFF. The CDR3 nucleotides are TGCGCCAGCAGTGAGTCGAGGCGGGGACGGGGGACTGAAGCTTTCTTT.

Of note for this clone: The identical CDR3 is also encoded by other nucleotide sequences in the sample. This chain links TRBV19 with TRBJ2-5; 16 nucleotides agree with TRBD2. This CDR3 is built from 16 residues. V lost 4 bases, J lost 4 bases, and 3 bases stayed unmatched. Germline CDR1 is LNHDA and CDR2 is SQIVND (reference sequence). Here the CDR3 reads CASSTGTSGRGETQYF. In DNA form, the CDR3 reads TGTGCCAGTAGTACAGGGACTAGCGGGAGGGGAGAGACCCAGTACTTC.

The CDR3 DNA reads TGTGCCAGCAGCATCAGACAGGAAGCTTTCTTT. This codes for CASSIRQEAFF. The J gene is TRBJ1-1, the V gene TRBV7-8, with D possibly TRBD1 on 5 matching bases. V was clipped by 5 bases and J by 8 bases, with 9 bases between them. The CDR3 extends over 11 amino acids. CDR1 and CDR2 from the germline V gene are SGHVS and FQNEAQ.

The chain combines TRBV5-6 with TRBJ2-7; 9 bases are shared with TRBD2. Trimming took 6 bases from V and 1 from J; bases not matched to a gene: 8. Germline V lookup: CDR1 SGHDT, CDR2 YYEEEE. The CDR3 consists of 15 residues. CDR3 loop: CASTPLAGTSYEQYF. The CDR3 DNA follows: TGTGCCAGCACTCCGCTAGCGGGGACTTCCTACGAGCAGTACTTC.

The rearrangement links TRBV6-1 to TRBJ1-4, with 7 bases lining up with TRBD1. CDR3 size: 13 residues. Germline V gene sequence: CDR1 MNHNS, CDR2 SASEGT. V trimming: 3 bases; J trimming: 5 bases; junction bases outside the gene matches: 0. The CDR3 coding sequence is TGTGCCAGCAGTGACAGGGGGAATGAAAAACTGTTTTTT. Translated: CASSDRGNEKLFF.

This clone was detected only a few times. The V call is TRBV10-3, the J call TRBJ2-7; TRBD1 aligns across 7 bases. This CDR3 region has 12 residues. Germline V gene sequence: CDR1 ENHRY, CDR2 SYGVKD. V was pared by 6 bases and J by 1 base, with 0 bases of the junction left unmatched. CDR3 sequence: CAIRGQSYEQYF. The DNA for the CDR3 is TGTGCCATCAGGGGACAGTCCTACGAGCAGTACTTC.

This clone came up once. This chain joins TRBV30 and TRBJ2-2; D is unresolved. V gave up 2 bases and J gave up 4 bases, with 5 bases separating them. Germline V gives CDR1 GTSNPN, CDR2 SVGIG (reference sequence). The CDR3 loop spans 12 amino acids. The CDR3 DNA follows: TGTGCCTGGAGTCCCCTCACCGGGGAGCTGTTTTTT. Protein product: CAWSPLTGELFF. Variable domain in full (rest from reference TRBV30 and TRBJ2-2): SQTIHQWPATLVQPVGSPLSLECTVEGTSNPNLYWYRQAAGRGLQLLFYSVGIGQISSEVPQNLSASRPQDRQFILSSKKLLLSDSGFYLCAWSPLTGELFFGEGSRLTVL.

V gene TRBV6-5 combines with J gene TRBJ1-1; a weak D match, TRBD1 (5 bases). V lost 6 bases and J 4 bases, leaving 6 bases between the germline ends. The CDR3 covers 11 residues. Germline V gene data show CDR1 as MNHEY and CDR2 as SVGAGI. Here the CDR3 DNA reads TGTGCCAGCAGCCAGGGCACTGAAGCTTTCTTT. Translation gives CASSQGTEAFF.

The rearrangement joins TRBV19 to TRBJ1-2, with no clear D. Germline CDR1 and CDR2: LNHDA and SQIVND (reference sequence). The CDR3 is 15 amino acids. The germline V and J ends were trimmed by 3 bases and 3 bases, with 14 bases remaining between them. The CDR3 region has the DNA TGTGCCAGTAGTATTGAGCTTTGGAGGGACTATGGCTACACCTTC. Encoded protein: CASSIELWRDYGYTF.

The chain couples TRBV5-4 to TRBJ2-2; the match to TRBD1 covers 9 bases. The CDR3 extends over 15 amino acids. The germline V gene has CDR1 SGHNT and CDR2 YYREEE (reference sequence). V shed 1 base, J shed 5 bases, and the junction held 3 bases outside the gene matches. The CDR3: CASSLSQGATGELFF. CDR3 bases: TGTGCCAGCAGCTTGTCACAGGGGGCAACCGGGGAGCTGTTTTTT.

The chain links TRBV6-5 to TRBJ2-5, with 11 bases fitting TRBD2. CDR1 and CDR2 (germline): MNHEY, SVGAGI. The CDR3 runs 15 residues. The J segment lost 4 bases and the V segment lost 0 bases, leaving 1 base of the junction unmatched. The chain's CDR3 is CASSYSGTSGETQYF. The CDR3 DNA sequence: TGTGCCAGCAGTTACTCCGGGACTAGCGGAGAGACCCAGTACTTC.

V and J are TRBV10-2 and TRBJ1-4; D not resolved. The V end lost 3 bases, the J end lost 16 bases, and 18 bases lay between the germline ends. This CDR3 is built from 13 residues. The germline V gene encodes CDR1 WSHSY and CDR2 SAAADI. CDR3 DNA: TGCGCCAGCAGTGAAAACGGGCTAGCTTCTGAGTTTTTT. Amino acid sequence: CASSENGLASEFF.

V usage is TRBV30 and J usage is TRBJ1-4, with a weak D call TRBD1 (5 bases). This CDR3 is built from 13 residues. V was trimmed by 5 bases and J by 4 bases, leaving 11 bases between them. Per the germline V gene, CDR1 is GTSNPN and CDR2 is SVGIG (reference sequence). This CDR3 reads CAWGPQGNEKLFF. The CDR3 DNA follows: TGTGCCTGGGGCCCCCAGGGTAATGAAAAACTGTTTTTT.

The CDR3 here is CASSVIGQPYEQYF. CDR3 DNA: TGTGCCAGCAGTGTGATTGGACAGCCCTACGAGCAGTACTTC. J is TRBJ2-7 and V is TRBV2, with D perhaps TRBD1 (6 bases). V was cut by 4 bases and J by 2 bases, with 12 bases left in between. CDR3 length equals 14 residues. Germline-derived CDR1 and CDR2 are SNHLY and FYNNEI.

The gene calls are TRBV12-3 or TRBV12-4 and TRBJ2-7, with a tentative D call TRBD2 (7 bases). The V end was cut by 7 bases, the J end by 6 bases, with 16 bases between. The CDR3 contains 13 residues. Written as DNA, the CDR3 is TGTGCCAGCATTAAGGGGGGGGGCGCCGAGCAGTACTTC. Protein: CASIKGGGAEQYF.

CDR3 DNA sequence: TGTGCCAGTAGTAACCGCGGACGGGACAATGGCTACACCTTC. Encoded protein: CASSNRGRDNGYTF. The chain employs TRBV19 and TRBJ1-2; a possible D gene is TRBD1 (6 bases). The germline V gene has CDR1 LNHDA and CDR2 SQIVND (reference sequence). The CDR3 consists of 14 residues. The V end lost 4 bases, the J end lost 6 bases, and 15 bases lay between the germline ends.

With regard to this clone: An end of the junction differs from the germline gene, which may be a read error. In DNA, the CDR3 is TGTGTCAGTAAAGCCCAGGGGATAACCGGGGAGCTGTTTTTT. This encodes CVSKAQGITGELFF. The chain recombines TRBV19 with TRBJ2-2, with D maybe TRBD1 (6 bases). Germline CDR1 reads LNHDA; CDR2 reads SQIVND (reference sequence). This CDR3 spans 14 amino acids. Using reference TRBV19 and TRBJ2-2 for the parts outside the CDR3, the full variable domain is DGGITQSPKYLFRKEGQNVTLSCEQNLNHDAMYWYRQDPGQGLRLIYYSQIVNDFQKGDIAEGYSVSREKKESFPLTVTSAQKNPTAFYLCVSKAQGITGELFFGEGSRLTVL.

The rearrangement uses TRBV14 and TRBJ2-7; 11 bases fit TRBD2. CDR1 SGHDN and CDR2 FVKESK come from the germline V gene. The CDR3 has 16 residues. V lost 1 base and J lost 4; bases outside the gene matches: 6. CDR3 residues: CASSQGIAGGPYEQYF. As DNA, the CDR3 is TGTGCCAGCAGCCAAGGGATAGCGGGGGGGCCATACGAGCAGTACTTC.

The CDR3 nucleotides read TGTGCCAGCAGCCAAGTGTCTAGCGGGGGAAATGAGCAGTTCTTC. This codes for CASSQVSSGGNEQFF. The V call is TRBV3-1 (or the pseudogene TRBV3-2), the J call TRBJ2-1; 10 bases align to TRBD2. The CDR3 is made up of 15 amino acids. Trimming cost V 1 base and J 7 bases; bases outside gene matches: 4. CDR1 is LGHDT, CDR2 YNNKEL, per germline (reference sequence).

The chain recombines TRBV19 with TRBJ1-2; TRBD1 matches at 8 bases. Losses at the gene ends were 7 bases for V and 3 bases for J; bases not matched to a gene: 7. Looked up from germline, CDR1 is LNHDA and CDR2 is SQIVND (reference sequence). The CDR3 runs to 14 residues. This CDR3 reads CASTVDRVDYGYTF. The CDR3 region has the DNA TGTGCCAGTACCGTGGACAGGGTGGACTATGGCTACACCTTC.

The chain recombines TRBV19 with TRBJ2-1; TRBD2 agrees at 11 bases. This CDR3 is 12 amino acids long. After removal of 6 bases from V and 12 bases from J, the junction contained 4 bases not matched to a gene. CDR1 and CDR2 from the germline V gene are LNHDA and SQIVND (reference sequence). CDR3 sequence: CASSGTSGMQFF. In DNA form, the CDR3 reads TGTGCCAGTAGCGGGACTAGCGGAATGCAGTTCTTC.

The chain carries TRBV7-2 and TRBJ2-3, with TRBD2 matching over 9 bases. Unmatched junction bases numbered 7, after V lost 2 bases and J lost 4 bases. In germline, CDR1 is SGHTA, CDR2 FQGNSA. The CDR3 covers 16 residues. Here the CDR3 DNA reads TGTGCCAGCAGCTTAACTGCGGGGGGGAGGGCAGATACGCAGTATTTT. Encoded protein: CASSLTAGGRADTQYF. Drawing the rest from reference TRBV7-2 and TRBJ2-3, the complete variable domain is GAGVSQSPSNKVTEKGKDVELRCDPISGHTALYWYRQSLGQGLEFLIYFQGNSAPDKSGLPSDRFSAERTGGSVSTLTIQRTQQEDSAVYLCASSLTAGGRADTQYFGPGTRLTVL.

V is TRBV9 and J is TRBJ2-7, with TRBD2 identical over 7 bases. J was trimmed by 3 bases and V by 4 bases; bases with no gene match: 10. Germline-derived CDR1 and CDR2 are SGDLS and YYNGEE. The CDR3 sequence is 15 residues long. The CDR3 reads CASSPHGEGSYEQYF. The DNA for the CDR3 is TGTGCCAGCAGCCCCCATGGGGAGGGGAGCTACGAGCAGTACTTC.

There are a few counts of this clone. This chain links TRBV11-2 with TRBJ2-5; a possible D gene is TRBD1 (6 bases). This CDR3 has 11 residues. With 7 bases removed from V and 5 bases from J, the gap between germline ends came to 8 bases. The germline V gene has CDR1 SGHAT and CDR2 FQNNGV. The CDR3 DNA sequence: TGTGCCAGCACCCAGGGGGAGACCCAGTACTTC. Encoded protein: CASTQGETQYF.

The chain combines TRBV9 with TRBJ1-2; TRBD1 is a possible D gene (5 bases). Germline CDR1 is SGDLS and CDR2 is YYNGEE. The length of the CDR3 is 16 residues. The V gene lost 2 bases and the J gene lost 1 base, with 15 bases spanning the gap. The CDR3 DNA reads TGTGCCAGCAGCGTCGATCAGACAGCTTATAACTATGGCTACACCTTC. Amino acid sequence: CASSVDQTAYNYGYTF.

DNA for the CDR3: TGTGCCAGTAGTGTCTCTACAGGGGGCTTGGGCACTGAAGCTTTCTTT. The encoded protein is CASSVSTGGLGTEAFF. The V and J genes are TRBV19 and TRBJ1-1; 9 bases fit TRBD1. CDR1 is LNHDA, CDR2 SQIVND, per germline (reference sequence). Trimming took 5 bases from V and 4 from J; bases not matched to a gene: 11. This CDR3 has 16 residues.

This clone was picked up one time. The genes are TRBV9 and TRBJ1-6; D not resolved. The CDR3 is 15 amino acids. Germline loops: CDR1 SGDLS, CDR2 YYNGEE. Deletions cut 4 bases from V and 7 bases from J, with 15 bases between. In nucleotides, the CDR3 is TGTGCCAGCAGCCCTACTGACAAATCGAATTCACCCCTCCACTTT. Residues: CASSPTDKSNSPLHF.